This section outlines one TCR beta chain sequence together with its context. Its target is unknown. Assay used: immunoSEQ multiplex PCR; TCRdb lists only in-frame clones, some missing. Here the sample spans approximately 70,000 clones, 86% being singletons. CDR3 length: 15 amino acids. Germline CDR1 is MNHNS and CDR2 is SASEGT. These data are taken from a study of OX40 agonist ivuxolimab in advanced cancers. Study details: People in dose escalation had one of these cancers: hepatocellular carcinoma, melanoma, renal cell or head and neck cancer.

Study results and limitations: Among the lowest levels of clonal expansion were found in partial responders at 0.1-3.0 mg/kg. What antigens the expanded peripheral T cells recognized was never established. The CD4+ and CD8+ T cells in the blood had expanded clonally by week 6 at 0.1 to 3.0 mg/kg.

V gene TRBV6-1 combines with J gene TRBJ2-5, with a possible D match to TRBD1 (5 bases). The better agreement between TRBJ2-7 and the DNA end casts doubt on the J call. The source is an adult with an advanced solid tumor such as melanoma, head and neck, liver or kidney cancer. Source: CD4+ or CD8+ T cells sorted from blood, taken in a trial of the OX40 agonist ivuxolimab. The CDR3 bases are TGTGCCAGCAGTGAGTCCAGGGCTCCCTCCTACGAGCAGTACTTC. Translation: CASSESRAPSYEQYF.